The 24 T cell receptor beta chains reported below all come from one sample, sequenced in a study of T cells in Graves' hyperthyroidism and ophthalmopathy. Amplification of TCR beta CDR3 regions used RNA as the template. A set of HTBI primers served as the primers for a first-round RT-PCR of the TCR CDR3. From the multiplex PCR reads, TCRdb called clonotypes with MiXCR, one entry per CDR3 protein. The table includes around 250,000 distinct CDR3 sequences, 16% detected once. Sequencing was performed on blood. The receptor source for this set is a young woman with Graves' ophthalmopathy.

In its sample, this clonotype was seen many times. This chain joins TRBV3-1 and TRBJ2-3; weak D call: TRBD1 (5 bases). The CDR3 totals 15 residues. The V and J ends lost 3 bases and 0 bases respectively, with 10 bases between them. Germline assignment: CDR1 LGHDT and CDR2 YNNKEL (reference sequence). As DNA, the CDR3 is TGTGCCAGCAGCCAGTGGGGCCTTAGCACAGATACGCAGTATTTT. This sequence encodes CASSQWGLSTDTQYF.

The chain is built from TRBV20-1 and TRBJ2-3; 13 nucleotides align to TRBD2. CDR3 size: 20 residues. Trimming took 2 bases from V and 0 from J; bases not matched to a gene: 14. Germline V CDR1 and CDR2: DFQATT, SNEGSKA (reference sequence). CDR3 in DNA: TGCAGTGCTAGATCCCCAGGACTAGCGGGGGCTAGGGCAAGCACAGATACGCAGTATTTT. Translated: CSARSPGLAGARASTDTQYF.

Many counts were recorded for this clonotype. The CDR3 loop reads CASSLSGQGARQPQHF. The CDR3 DNA is TGTGCCAGCAGTTTATCTGGACAGGGGGCCCGTCAGCCCCAGCATTTT. The chain combines TRBV6-1 with TRBJ1-5; 11 bases map to TRBD1. Germline trimming cut 5 bases from V and 6 bases from J; bases unmatched to any gene: 9. The CDR3 totals 16 residues. The germline V gene has CDR1 MNHNS and CDR2 SASEGT.

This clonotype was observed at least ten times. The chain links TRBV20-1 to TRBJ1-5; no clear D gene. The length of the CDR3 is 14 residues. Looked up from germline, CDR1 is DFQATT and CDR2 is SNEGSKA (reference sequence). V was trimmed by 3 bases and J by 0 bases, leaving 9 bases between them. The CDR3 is CSARGQVSNQPQHF. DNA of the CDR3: TGCAGTGCTAGGGGTCAGGTTAGCAATCAGCCCCAGCATTTT.

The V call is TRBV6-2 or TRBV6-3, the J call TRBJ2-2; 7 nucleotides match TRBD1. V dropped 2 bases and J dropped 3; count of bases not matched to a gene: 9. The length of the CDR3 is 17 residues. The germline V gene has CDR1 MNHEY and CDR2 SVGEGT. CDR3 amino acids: CASSYTIRDSYTGELFF. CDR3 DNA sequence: TGTGCCAGCAGTTACACGATCCGGGACAGTTACACCGGGGAGCTGTTTTTT.

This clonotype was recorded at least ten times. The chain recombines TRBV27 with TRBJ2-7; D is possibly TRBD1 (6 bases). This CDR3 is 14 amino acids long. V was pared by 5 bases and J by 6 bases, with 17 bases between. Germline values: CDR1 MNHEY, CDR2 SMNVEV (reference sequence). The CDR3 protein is CASSQTGPRGEQYF. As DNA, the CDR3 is TGTGCCAGCAGTCAGACAGGCCCCCGGGGCGAGCAGTACTTC.

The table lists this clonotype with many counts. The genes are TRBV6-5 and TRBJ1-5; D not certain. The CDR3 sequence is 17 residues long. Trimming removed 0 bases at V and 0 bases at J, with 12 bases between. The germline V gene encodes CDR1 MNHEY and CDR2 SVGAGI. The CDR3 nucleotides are TGTGCCAGCAGTTACTCGAAGGTGCAGCCTAGCAATCAGCCCCAGCATTTT. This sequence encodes CASSYSKVQPSNQPQHF.

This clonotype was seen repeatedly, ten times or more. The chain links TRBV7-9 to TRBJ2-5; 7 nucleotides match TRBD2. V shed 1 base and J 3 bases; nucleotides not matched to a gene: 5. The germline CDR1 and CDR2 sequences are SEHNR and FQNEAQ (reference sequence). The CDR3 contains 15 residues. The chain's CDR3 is CASSLVGRGEETQYF. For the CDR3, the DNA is TGTGCCAGCAGCTTAGTAGGCCGGGGGGAAGAGACCCAGTACTTC.

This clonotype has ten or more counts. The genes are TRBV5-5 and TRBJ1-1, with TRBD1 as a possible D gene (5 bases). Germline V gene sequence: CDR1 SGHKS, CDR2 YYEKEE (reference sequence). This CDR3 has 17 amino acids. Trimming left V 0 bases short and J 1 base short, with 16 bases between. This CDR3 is CASSLGQLQGRNTEAFF. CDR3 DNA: TGTGCCAGCAGCTTGGGACAGTTGCAAGGAAGGAACACTGAAGCTTTCTTT.

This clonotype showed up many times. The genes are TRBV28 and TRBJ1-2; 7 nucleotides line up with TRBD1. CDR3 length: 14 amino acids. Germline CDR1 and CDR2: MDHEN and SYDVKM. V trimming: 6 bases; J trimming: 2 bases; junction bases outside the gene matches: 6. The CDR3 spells CASRRQGGNYGYTF. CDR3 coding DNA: TGTGCCAGCAGGAGACAGGGTGGGAACTATGGCTACACCTTC.

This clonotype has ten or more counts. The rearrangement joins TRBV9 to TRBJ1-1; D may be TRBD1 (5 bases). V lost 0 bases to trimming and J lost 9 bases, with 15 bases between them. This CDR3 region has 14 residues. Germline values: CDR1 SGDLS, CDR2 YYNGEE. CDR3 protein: CASSVEGTEAKAFF. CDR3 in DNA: TGTGCCAGCAGCGTAGAGGGGACGGAAGCTAAAGCTTTCTTT. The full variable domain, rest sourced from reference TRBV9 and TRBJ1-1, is DSGVTQTPKHLITATGQRVTLRCSPRSGDLSVYWYQQSLDQGLQFLIQYYNGEERAKGNILERFSAQQFPDLHSELNLSSLELGDSALYFCASSVEGTEAKAFFGQGTRLTVV.

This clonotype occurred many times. The CDR3 region is CAGGQTYGYTF. The CDR3 region has the DNA TGTGCCGGGGGACAGACCTATGGCTACACCTTC. V and J are TRBV28 and TRBJ1-2; 7 bases are a match to TRBD1. Per the germline V gene, CDR1 is MDHEN and CDR2 is SYDVKM. The CDR3 is made up of 11 amino acids. Germline trimming cut 11 bases from V and 4 bases from J; bases unmatched to any gene: 4.

This chain's CDR3 is CASTTDGYGYTF. The DNA of the CDR3 is TGTGCCAGCACCACGGACGGGTATGGCTACACCTTC. The rearrangement links TRBV28 to TRBJ1-2; no clear D gene. The germline gives CDR1 MDHEN, CDR2 SYDVKM. The CDR3 totals 12 residues. Trimming shortened V by 7 bases and J by 5 bases, and 11 bases separated the two germline ends.

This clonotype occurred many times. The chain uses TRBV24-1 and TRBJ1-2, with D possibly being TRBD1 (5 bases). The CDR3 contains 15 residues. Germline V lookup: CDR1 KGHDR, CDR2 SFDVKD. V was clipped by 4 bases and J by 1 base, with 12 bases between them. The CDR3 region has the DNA TGTGCCACCAGTGACCCGACAGAAAATAACTATGGCTACACCTTC. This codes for CATSDPTENNYGYTF.

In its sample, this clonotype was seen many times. As DNA, the CDR3 is TGTGCCTGGAGTAGGGACAGGACCTCGAACACCGGGGAGCTGTTTTTT. Its translation: CAWSRDRTSNTGELFF. The rearrangement links TRBV30 to TRBJ2-2; 8 bases agree with TRBD1. The CDR3 totals 16 residues. In germline, CDR1 is GTSNPN, CDR2 SVGIG (reference sequence). V dropped 2 bases and J dropped 0; count of bases not matched to a gene: 5.

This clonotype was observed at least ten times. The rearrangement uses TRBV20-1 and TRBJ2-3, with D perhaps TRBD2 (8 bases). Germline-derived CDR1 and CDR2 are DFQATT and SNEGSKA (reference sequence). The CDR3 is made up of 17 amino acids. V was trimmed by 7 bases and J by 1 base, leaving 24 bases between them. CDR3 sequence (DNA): TGCAGTGAGACCCCCAAAGGGGGCGGGAGGTGCACAGATACGCAGTATTTT. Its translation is CSETPKGGGRCTDTQYF.

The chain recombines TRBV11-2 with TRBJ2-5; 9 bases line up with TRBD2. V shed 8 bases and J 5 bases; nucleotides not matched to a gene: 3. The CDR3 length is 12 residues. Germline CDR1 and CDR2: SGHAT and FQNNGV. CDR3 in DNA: TGTGCCAGCGCGGGGGGGCCGGAGACCCAGTACTTC. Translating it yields CASAGGPETQYF.

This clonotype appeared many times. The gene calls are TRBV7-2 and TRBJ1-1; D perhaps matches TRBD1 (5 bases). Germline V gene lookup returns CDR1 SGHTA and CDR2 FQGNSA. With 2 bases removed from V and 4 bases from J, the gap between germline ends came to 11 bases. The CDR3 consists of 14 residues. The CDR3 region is CASSLISRATEAFF. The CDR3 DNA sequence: TGTGCCAGCAGCTTAATTAGCAGGGCCACTGAAGCTTTCTTT.

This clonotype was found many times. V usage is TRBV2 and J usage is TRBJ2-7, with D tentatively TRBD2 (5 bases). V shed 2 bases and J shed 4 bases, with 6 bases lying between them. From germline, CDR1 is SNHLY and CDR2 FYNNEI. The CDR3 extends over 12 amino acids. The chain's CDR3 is CASSESGYEQYF. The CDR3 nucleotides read TGTGCCAGCAGTGAATCGGGGTACGAGCAGTACTTC.

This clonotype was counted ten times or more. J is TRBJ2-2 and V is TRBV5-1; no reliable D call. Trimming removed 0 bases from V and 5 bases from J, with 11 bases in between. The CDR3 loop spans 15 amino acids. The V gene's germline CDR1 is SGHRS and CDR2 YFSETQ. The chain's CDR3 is CASSLGQPRTGELFF. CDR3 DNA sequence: TGCGCCAGCAGCTTGGGGCAGCCCCGTACCGGGGAGCTGTTTTTT.

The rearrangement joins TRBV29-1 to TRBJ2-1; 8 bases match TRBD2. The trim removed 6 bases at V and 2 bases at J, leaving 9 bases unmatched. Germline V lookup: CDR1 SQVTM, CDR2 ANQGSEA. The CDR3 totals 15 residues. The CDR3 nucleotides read TGCAGCGTCAACCCACTAGCGGCAACCTACAATGAGCAGTTCTTC. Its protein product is CSVNPLAATYNEQFF.

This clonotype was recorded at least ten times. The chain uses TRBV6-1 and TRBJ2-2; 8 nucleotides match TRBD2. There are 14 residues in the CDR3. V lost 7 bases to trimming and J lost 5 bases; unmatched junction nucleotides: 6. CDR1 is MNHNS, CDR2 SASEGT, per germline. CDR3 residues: CASTRAGDTGELFF. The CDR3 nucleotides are TGTGCCAGCACCAGAGCGGGGGATACCGGGGAGCTGTTTTTT.

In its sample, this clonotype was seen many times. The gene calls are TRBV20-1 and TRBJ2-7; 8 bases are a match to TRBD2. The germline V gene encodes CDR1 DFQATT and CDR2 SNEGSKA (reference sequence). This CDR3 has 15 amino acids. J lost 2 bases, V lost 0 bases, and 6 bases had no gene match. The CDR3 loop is CSARDRWREAYEQYF. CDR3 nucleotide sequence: TGCAGTGCTAGAGATAGGTGGCGGGAGGCCTACGAGCAGTACTTC.

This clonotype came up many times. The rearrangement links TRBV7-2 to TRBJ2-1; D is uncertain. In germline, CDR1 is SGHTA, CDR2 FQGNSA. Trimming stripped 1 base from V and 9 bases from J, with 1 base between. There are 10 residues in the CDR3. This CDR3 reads CASSLVEQFF. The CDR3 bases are TGTGCCAGCAGCTTAGTTGAGCAGTTCTTC. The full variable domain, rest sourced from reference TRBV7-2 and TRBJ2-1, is GAGVSQSPSNKVTEKGKDVELRCDPISGHTALYWYRQSLGQGLEFLIYFQGNSAPDKSGLPSDRFSAERTGGSVSTLTIQRTQQEDSAVYLCASSLVEQFFGPGTRLTVL.